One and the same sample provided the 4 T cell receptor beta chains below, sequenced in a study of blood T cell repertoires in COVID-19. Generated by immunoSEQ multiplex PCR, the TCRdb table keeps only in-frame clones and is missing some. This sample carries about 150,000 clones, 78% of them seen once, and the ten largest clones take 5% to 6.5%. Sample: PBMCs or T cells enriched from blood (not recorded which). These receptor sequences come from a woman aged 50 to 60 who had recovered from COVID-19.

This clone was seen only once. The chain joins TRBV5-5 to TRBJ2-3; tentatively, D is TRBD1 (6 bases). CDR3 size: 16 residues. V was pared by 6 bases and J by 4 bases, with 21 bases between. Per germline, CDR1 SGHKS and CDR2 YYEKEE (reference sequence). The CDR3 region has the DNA TGTGCCAGCAAGCGAACAGGGCAAGCTTTCTCAGATACGCAGTATTTT. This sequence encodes CASKRTGQAFSDTQYF. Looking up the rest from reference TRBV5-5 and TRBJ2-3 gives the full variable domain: DAGVTQSPTHLIKTRGQQVTLRCSPISGHKSVSWYQQVLGQGPQFIFQYYEKEERGRGNFPDRFSARQFPNYSSELNVNALLLGDSALYLCASKRTGQAFSDTQYFGPGTRLTVL.

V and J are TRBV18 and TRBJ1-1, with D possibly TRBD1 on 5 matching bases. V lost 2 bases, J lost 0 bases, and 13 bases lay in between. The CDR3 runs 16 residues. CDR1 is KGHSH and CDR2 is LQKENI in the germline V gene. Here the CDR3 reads CASSPGVGGMNTEAFF. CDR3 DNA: TGTGCCAGCTCACCAGGGGTCGGGGGAATGAACACTGAAGCTTTCTTT. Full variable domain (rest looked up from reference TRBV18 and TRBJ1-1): NAGVMQNPRHLVRRRGQEARLRCSPMKGHSHVYWYRQLPEEGLKFMVYLQKENIIDESGMPKERFSAEFPKEGPSILRIQQVVRGDSAAYFCASSPGVGGMNTEAFFGQGTRLTVV.

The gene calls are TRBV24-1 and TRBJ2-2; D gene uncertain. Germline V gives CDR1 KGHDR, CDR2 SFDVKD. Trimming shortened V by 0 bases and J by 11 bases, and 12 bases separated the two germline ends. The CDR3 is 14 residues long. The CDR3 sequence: CATSDLVRTTELFF. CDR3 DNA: TGTGCCACCAGTGATTTGGTTAGAACCACCGAGCTGTTTTTT.

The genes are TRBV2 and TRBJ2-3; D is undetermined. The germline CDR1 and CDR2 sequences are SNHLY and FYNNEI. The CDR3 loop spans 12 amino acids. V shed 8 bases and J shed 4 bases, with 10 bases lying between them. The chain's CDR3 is CASPPGSDTQYF. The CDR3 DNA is TGTGCCAGCCCCCCGGGTTCAGATACGCAGTATTTT.